This T cell receptor (beta chain) was profiled in a study of shared clonotypes between healthy human individuals (dated by TCRdb to the early 2020s). Looking at the study overall: The cohort comprised two women and a few men aged 18 to 49 years. To increase sequencing depth and limit assay-specific biases, TCR repertoire library preparation and sequencing were carried out by different laboratories using diverse techniques. Per donor, three plates each were used for CD4 naive and CD4 memory, two for CD8 naive, and one for CD8 memory. To estimate repertoire size and how much clonotypes are shared between individuals, the study performed deep sequencing of blood TCR repertoires from a few healthy adults. Between about 0.85 and 8.9 billion PBMCs per donor were obtained by leukapheresis. What the study reported, not specific to this receptor: Because the study included only a small number of donors, the genetic and exposure-history diversity represented was limited. Pairwise subsampling indicated that sequencing depth was expected to affect the degree of clonotype sharing among donors. Larger estimated clonotype richness was generally found for naive subsets than for memory subsets. Higher generation probabilities were observed for clonotypes shared by all four sorted-subset donors than for non-shared clonotypes. Incomplete sequencing was indicated by rarefaction of sorted-subset datasets, despite the large sequencing depth. Sampling was restricted to blood, and TCR repertoires in tissues likely differ from the TCR repertoires found in blood. Across a few donors, roughly 5.1% of naive CD4, 3.5% of naive CD8, roughly 2.3% of memory CD4, and 0.4% of memory CD8 clonotypes were shared.

Using the deep immunoSEQ assay, TCR CDR3 regions were amplified from genomic DNA by multiplex PCR. Extracted genomic DNA from each cell subset was distributed evenly across all wells of several immunoSEQ 96-well plates, and each plate was treated as a replicate. For sorted subsets, about 210 ng of genomic DNA, equivalent to some 30,000 T cell genomes, went into each replicate PCR. Purified libraries were measured with a Qubit 3.0 fluorometer, size-checked on a Bioanalyzer 2100, and measured again with the KAPA Library Quantification kit. Every immunoSEQ 96-well plate was sequenced on a dedicated single-read 150-cycle Illumina NextSeq 550 flow cell. In the original analysis: Because only junctional sequences without quality scores were contained in the immunoSEQ output, filtering matching that applied to full-length reads could not be performed. Sequences were annotated with PyIR, a Python wrapper for IgBLAST v1.9, and V/J genes and CDR3 were assigned using IMGT germline references. Reads with weak V/J assignments (E-value above 1e-6), missing CDR3, stop codons, out-of-frame junctions, or ambiguous translated residues were removed. A V3J clonotype was defined by an identical inferred V gene, J gene, and CDR3 amino acid sequence. To compute the percentage overlap between repertoires, the number of shared unique clonotypes was divided by the size of the smaller repertoire. Richness of each repertoire was evaluated using RTK rarefaction, the Chao1 estimator, and Recon v2.1 estimates of unobserved clonotypes. Generation probabilities for all TCRbeta clonotypes obtained by the gDNA method from a handful of donors were computed using OLGA. The immuneACCESS repertoire file appears here via TCRdb, limited to in-frame rearrangements. These files lack a portion of the clones; in checked studies, under half of the deficit traces to unresolved V genes, and the cause of the others is not known. That table furnishes V, J and clone size, whereas the DNA furnished D and trimming. This sample lists 1.4 million or so clones; about 98.5% were detected once. The ten largest clones add up to around 0.38% of the sample.

Healthy HIV-negative adults with no recently reported acute infections or vaccinations were included as donors. Every donor was a Caucasian adult living in Nashville, Tennessee, USA. CD4+ T cells were enriched through magnetic negative selection, after which naive cells were positively selected on CD45RA and the remaining negative fraction served as the memory subset. Blood was collected by leukapheresis, and PBMCs were isolated by Ficoll-Histopaque density gradient centrifugation and then cryopreserved in liquid nitrogen vapor phase. Analytical flow cytometry was used to check the purity and quantity of each magnetically sorted T cell population. From each sorted fraction, genomic DNA was isolated and quantified by UV absorbance on a Nanodrop 2000c. As for this clone: Its cognate antigen has yet to be identified. Qualities for individual bases were not recorded, and no much larger clone is one base off.

Trimming removed 7 bases from V and 3 bases from J; the gene matches leave 8 bases unexplained. The CDR3 covers 16 residues, taking in both the cysteine and the phenylalanine. Only the CDR3 region is kept as DNA, spanning 48 bases read in frame from base 1. From the germline V gene, CDR1 is MDHEN and CDR2 is SYDVKM. The specimen was naive CD4+ T cells sorted from blood. The cell subset or site label corresponds to: CD45RA+ positively selected. This sequence was found in a man younger than 40 in good health. The sequence joins TRBV28 to TRBJ2-1, and 11 bases in between align with TRBD2. Here the CDR3 is given as CASIPWGTSGYNEQFF. At the DNA level, the sequence is TGTGCCAGCATCCCGTGGGGGACTAGCGGCTACAATGAGCAGTTCTTC.